This entry lists 10 T cell receptor beta chains sequenced from one sample in a study of glioma-infiltrating T cells after dendritic cell vaccination. This table comes from immunoSEQ multiplex PCR, and its TCRdb copy is limited to in-frame clones, with some not included. This table holds around 97,000 clones, about four fifths found once. The input for sequencing was blood, taken before dendritic cell vaccination. These receptors all come from a human donor with glioblastoma.

This chain connects TRBV15 to TRBJ2-3; possibly TRBD2 for D (6 bases). Trimming removed 1 base at V and 0 bases at J, with 11 bases between. Germline lookup yields CDR1 LNHNV and CDR2 YYDKDF (reference sequence). The CDR3 length is 16 residues. The CDR3 spells CATSRVSGSSTDTQYF. DNA of the CDR3: TGTGCCACCAGCAGAGTTAGCGGATCTAGCACAGATACGCAGTATTTT.

The V gene is TRBV5-1, the J gene TRBJ1-2; no clear D gene. The V end lost 4 bases, the J end lost 8 bases, and 15 bases lay between the germline ends. CDR3 length: 13 residues. The germline V gene has CDR1 SGHRS and CDR2 YFSETQ. Here the CDR3 reads CASSPGGGGGYTF. The CDR3 DNA reads as TGCGCCAGCAGCCCGGGAGGCGGCGGGGGCTACACCTTC.

This rearrangement joins TRBV25-1 to TRBJ2-1; 9 nucleotides line up with TRBD1. The CDR3 is made up of 14 amino acids. In germline, CDR1 is MGHDK, CDR2 SYGVNS. With 4 bases clipped from V and 7 bases from J, the junction kept 5 bases outside the gene matches. The CDR3 DNA reads as TGTGCCAGCAGTGTCAGGGACAGGGTGAATGAGCAGTTCTTC. Residues: CASSVRDRVNEQFF.

The V gene is TRBV5-4, the J gene TRBJ1-2, with TRBD1 identical over 8 bases. The V gene's germline CDR1 is SGHNT and CDR2 YYREEE (reference sequence). CDR3 length equals 15 residues. J was trimmed by 5 bases and V by 3 bases; bases with no gene match: 9. CDR3 nucleotide sequence: TGTGCCAGCAGCTCCGCAGGGGGCAACACTTATGGCTACACCTTC. Its translation: CASSSAGGNTYGYTF.

The V and J genes are TRBV6-1 and TRBJ1-2; unclear D gene. The CDR3 is 12 amino acids. Deletions cut 4 bases from V and 7 bases from J, with 10 bases between. The germline CDR1 and CDR2 sequences are MNHNS and SASEGT. The CDR3 DNA is TGTGCCAGCAGTGCTACAGCGGTTGGCTACACCTTC. It translates to CASSATAVGYTF.

This sequence joins TRBV5-1 and TRBJ2-7; TRBD2 might be the D (5 bases). The V gene lost 0 bases and the J gene lost 4 bases, with 11 bases spanning the gap. The CDR3 contains 14 residues. Looked up from germline, CDR1 is SGHRS and CDR2 is YFSETQ. This chain's CDR3 is CASSLEAADYEQYF. For the CDR3, the DNA is TGCGCCAGCAGCTTGGAAGCAGCGGATTACGAGCAGTACTTC.

The chain is built from TRBV4-3 and TRBJ1-6; TRBD1 matches 7 bases. Trimming took 4 bases from V and 7 from J; bases not matched to a gene: 10. Germline lookup yields CDR1 LGHNA and CDR2 YSLEER. CDR3 size: 16 residues. The CDR3 protein is CASSPTPDRANSPLHF. CDR3 DNA: TGCGCCAGCAGCCCGACACCAGACAGGGCAAATTCACCCCTCCACTTT.

The chain links TRBV5-6 to TRBJ2-7, with D possibly matching TRBD2 (5 bases). Trimming took 4 bases from V and 3 from J, leaving 17 bases between them. The germline gives CDR1 SGHDT, CDR2 YYEEEE. This CDR3 is built from 15 residues. This CDR3 is CASSKDPLDFYEQYF. The CDR3 bases are TGTGCCAGCAGCAAGGACCCACTAGACTTCTACGAGCAGTACTTC.

This chain links TRBV30 with TRBJ1-1, with D possibly TRBD1 on 5 matching bases. Per germline, CDR1 GTSNPN and CDR2 SVGIG (reference sequence). Between the trimmed V and J ends, which lost 5 bases and 2 bases, there was a span of 12 bases. This CDR3 has 13 residues. For the CDR3, the DNA is TGTGCCTGGTCTCAGGGCACCAACACTGAAGCTTTCTTT. It codes for CAWSQGTNTEAFF. Based on the CDR3 plus reference TRBV30 and TRBJ1-1, the full variable domain is SQTIHQWPATLVQPVGSPLSLECTVEGTSNPNLYWYRQAAGRGLQLLFYSVGIGQISSEVPQNLSASRPQDRQFILSSKKLLLSDSGFYLCAWSQGTNTEAFFGQGTRLTVV.

This clone was counted only a few times. V is TRBV13 and J is TRBJ2-5; TRBD2 is a possible D gene (7 bases). The length of the CDR3 is 15 residues. V was trimmed by 6 bases and J by 4 bases, leaving 18 bases between them. Germline V gives CDR1 PRHDT, CDR2 FYEKMQ (reference sequence). CDR3 in DNA: TGTGCCAGCAGTGAATTAACGGGGGGCGCAGAGACCCAGTACTTC. It yields the protein CASSELTGGAETQYF.